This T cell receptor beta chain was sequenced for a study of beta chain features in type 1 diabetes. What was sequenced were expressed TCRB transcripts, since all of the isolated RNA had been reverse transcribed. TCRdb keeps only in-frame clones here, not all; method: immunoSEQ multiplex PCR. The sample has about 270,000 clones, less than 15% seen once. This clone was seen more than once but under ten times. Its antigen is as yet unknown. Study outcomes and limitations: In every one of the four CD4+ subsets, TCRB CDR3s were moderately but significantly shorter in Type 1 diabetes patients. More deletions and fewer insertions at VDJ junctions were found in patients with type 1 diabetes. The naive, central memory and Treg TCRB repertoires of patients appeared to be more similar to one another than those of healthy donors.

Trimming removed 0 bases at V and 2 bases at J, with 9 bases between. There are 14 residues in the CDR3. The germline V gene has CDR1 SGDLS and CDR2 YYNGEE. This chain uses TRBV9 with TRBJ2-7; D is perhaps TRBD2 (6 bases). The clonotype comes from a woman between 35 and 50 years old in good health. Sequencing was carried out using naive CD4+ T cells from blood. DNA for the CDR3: TGTGCCAGCAGCGTAGGCGGGACCCCCTACGAGCAGTACTTC. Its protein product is CASSVGGTPYEQYF.